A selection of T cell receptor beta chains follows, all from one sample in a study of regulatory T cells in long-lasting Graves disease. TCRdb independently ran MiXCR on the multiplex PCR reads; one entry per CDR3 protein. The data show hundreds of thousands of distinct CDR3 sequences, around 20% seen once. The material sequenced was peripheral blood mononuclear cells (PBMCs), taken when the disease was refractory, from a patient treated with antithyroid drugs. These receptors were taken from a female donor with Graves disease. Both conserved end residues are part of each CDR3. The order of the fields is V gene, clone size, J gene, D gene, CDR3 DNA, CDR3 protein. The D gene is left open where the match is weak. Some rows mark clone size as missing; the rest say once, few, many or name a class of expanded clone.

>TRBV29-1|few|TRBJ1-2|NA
TGCAGCGTTGAAGAGTTTACCTATGGCTACACCTTC
CSVEEFTYGYTF
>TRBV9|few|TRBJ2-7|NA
TGTGCCAGCAGCCCATCCATAGGGACCTACGAGCAGTACTTC
CASSPSIGTYEQYF
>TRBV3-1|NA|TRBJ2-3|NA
TGTGCCAGCAGCCAAGATATCCGGACCGAGGGGGGAGATACGCAGTATTTT
CASSQDIRTEGGDTQYF
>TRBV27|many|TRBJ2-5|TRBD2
TGTGCCAGCACCCTGACTGGCGGGGGGGAGGAGACCCAGTACTTC
CASTLTGGGEETQYF
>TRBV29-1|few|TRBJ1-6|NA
TGCAGCCCCCGGAGGGACCCCCGCTTAACATTTCCATTT
CSPRRDPRLTFPF
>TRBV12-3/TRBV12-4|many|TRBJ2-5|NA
TGTGCCAGCAGCTGGGGTAGGGCAGAGACCCAGTACTTC
CASSWGRAETQYF
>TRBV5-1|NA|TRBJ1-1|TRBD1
TGCGCCAGCAGCACTACAGGGGGACTAGCCGAAGCTTTCTTT
CASSTTGGLAEAFF
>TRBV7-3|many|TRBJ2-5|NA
TGTGCCAGCAGTTTACAGGGCCAAGAGACCCAGTACTTC
CASSLQGQETQYF
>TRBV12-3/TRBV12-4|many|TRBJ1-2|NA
TGTGCCAGCAGCCCCCCGAGGGGGGGGCCCGGCTATGGCTACACCTTC
CASSPPRGGPGYGYTF
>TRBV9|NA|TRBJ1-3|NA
TGTGCCAGCAGCGTAGACGAAGGGGTTGCCTCTGGAAACACCATATATTTT
CASSVDEGVASGNTIYF
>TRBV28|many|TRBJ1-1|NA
TGTGCCAGCTCATGGGGCCCCACCCCCAGGCTCACTGAAGCTTTCTTT
CASSWGPTPRLTEAFF
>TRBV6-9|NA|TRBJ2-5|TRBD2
TGTGCCAGCAGTTACTTTCAAGCGGGGGGTCGGCAAGAGACCCAGTACTTC
CASSYFQAGGRQETQYF
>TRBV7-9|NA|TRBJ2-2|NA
TGTGCCAGCAGCGACCGTACAGGGCCCACCGGGGAGCTGTTTTTT
CASSDRTGPTGELFF
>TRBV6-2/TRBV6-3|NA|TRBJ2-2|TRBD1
TGTGCCAGCAGTTCTGGACAGGGCTACACCGGGGAGCTGTTTTTT
CASSSGQGYTGELFF
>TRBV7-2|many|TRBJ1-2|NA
TGTGCCAGCAGCTTAACAGGGACGAGTGGGGTAGGGGACTATGGCTACACCTTC
CASSLTGTSGVGDYGYTF
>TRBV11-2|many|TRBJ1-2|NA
TGTGCCAGCAGCCCGAGTGGGGGCGGTGGCTACACCTTC
CASSPSGGGGYTF
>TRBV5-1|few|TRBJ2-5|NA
TGCGCCAGCAGCTTGTACAGGGGAGGAGAGACCCAGTACTTC
CASSLYRGGETQYF
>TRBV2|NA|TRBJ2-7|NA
TGTGCCAGCGAATTCCGGCGAGGTGCTTTTTACGAGCAGTACTTC
CASEFRRGAFYEQYF
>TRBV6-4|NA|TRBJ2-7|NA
TGTGCCAGCAGTGACAAACCCCCCTACGAGCAGTACTTC
CASSDKPPYEQYF
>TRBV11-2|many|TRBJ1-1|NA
TGTGCCAGCAGCTTAGTGCCAGGGACCACTGAAGCTTTCTTT
CASSLVPGTTEAFF
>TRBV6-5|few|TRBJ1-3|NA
TGTGCCAGCAGTTACGAGCGCTCTGGAAACACCATATATTTT
CASSYERSGNTIYF
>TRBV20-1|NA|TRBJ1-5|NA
TGCAGTGCTAGAGATTCTCGTCGGGGGGGAGGCAATCAGCCCCAGCATTTT
CSARDSRRGGGNQPQHF
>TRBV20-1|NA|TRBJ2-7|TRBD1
TGCAGTGCTGGAACCGGGACAGGTGCCTACGAGCAGTACTTC
CSAGTGTGAYEQYF
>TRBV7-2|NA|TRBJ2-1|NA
TGTGCCAGCAAGGGGGGCGGGGGCTACAATGAGCAGTTCTTC
CASKGGGGYNEQFF
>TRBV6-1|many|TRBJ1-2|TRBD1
TGTGCCAGCAGGAAAGGGGGCGCAGGCTATGGCTACACCTTC
CASRKGGAGYGYTF
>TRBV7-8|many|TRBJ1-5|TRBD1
TGTGCCAGCAGCCAAAGGGGTCAGGGGGCTGGCAATCAGCCCCAGCATTTT
CASSQRGQGAGNQPQHF
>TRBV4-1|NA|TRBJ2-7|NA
TGCGCCAGCAGCCCCTCTTTGGAGCGGCACTCCTACGAGCAGTGCTTC
CASSPSLERHSYEQCF
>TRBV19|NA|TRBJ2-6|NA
TGTGCCAGTGGACAGAGGGGGACGAGCTCTGGGGCCAACGTCCTGACTTTC
CASGQRGTSSGANVLTF
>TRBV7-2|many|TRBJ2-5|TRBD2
TGTGCCAGCAGCCAAGGGACTAGCGGGGGCCGCCTTGAGACCCAGTACTTC
CASSQGTSGGRLETQYF
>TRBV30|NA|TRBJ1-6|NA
TGTGCCTGGAGTGTAGGGAGAGGCCATTCACCCCTCCACTTT
CAWSVGRGHSPLHF
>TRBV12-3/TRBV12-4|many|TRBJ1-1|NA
TGTGCCAGCAGACCGACCCCGGGGGGACGTACTGAAGCTTTCTTT
CASRPTPGGRTEAFF
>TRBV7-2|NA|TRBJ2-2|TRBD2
TGTGCCAGCAGCCCTAGGGCGGGAGGTCGCACCGGGGAGCTGTTTTTT
CASSPRAGGRTGELFF
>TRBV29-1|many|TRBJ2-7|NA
TGCAGCGTTGAGTCGCCTCAGGGCTACGAGCAGTACTTC
CSVESPQGYEQYF
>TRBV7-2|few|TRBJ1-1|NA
TGTGCCAGCGGTACATTGAACACTGAAGCTTTCTTT
CASGTLNTEAFF
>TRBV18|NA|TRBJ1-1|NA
TGTGCCAGCCATCCGCAGGGGACAAGGAACACTGAAGCTTTCTTT
CASHPQGTRNTEAFF
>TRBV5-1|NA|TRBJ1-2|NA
TGCGCCAGCAGCCCTTGGGAGGAGTGGAACTATGGCTACACCTTC
CASSPWEEWNYGYTF
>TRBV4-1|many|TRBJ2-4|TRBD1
TGCGCCAGCAGCCAGCCGGGACAGAACATTCAGTACTTC
CASSQPGQNIQYF
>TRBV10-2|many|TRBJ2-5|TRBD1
TGCGCCACCAGCCCGACAGGGATGGAGACCCAGTACTTC
CATSPTGMETQYF
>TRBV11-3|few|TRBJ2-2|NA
TGTGCCAGCAGCTTTCACAGCGGGGAGCTGTTTTTT
CASSFHSGELFF
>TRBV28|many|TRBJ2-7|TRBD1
TGTGCCAGCAGTTCGGGACAGCTTAGCTACGAGCAGTACTTC
CASSSGQLSYEQYF
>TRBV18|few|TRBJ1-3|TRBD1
TGTGCCAGCTCACCGCCCACAGGGGGCTCTGGAAACACCATATATTTT
CASSPPTGGSGNTIYF
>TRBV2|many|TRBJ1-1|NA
TGTGCCAGCAGTGAAGCGCCGGGGGTCACTGAAGCTTTCTTT
CASSEAPGVTEAFF
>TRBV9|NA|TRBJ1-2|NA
TGTGCCAGCAGCCCTCCTGGGGGGGGGAAGGGCTACACCTTC
CASSPPGGGKGYTF
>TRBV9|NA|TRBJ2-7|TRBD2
TGTGCCAGCAGCGTGGGCGGGAGTGGGTCCGAGCAGTACTTC
CASSVGGSGSEQYF
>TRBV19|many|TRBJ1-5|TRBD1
TGTGCCAGTAGGAAAGACAGGGGTGGAGGCAATCAGCCCCAGCATTTT
CASRKDRGGGNQPQHF
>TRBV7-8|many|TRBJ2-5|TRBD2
TGTGCCAGCAGCAAGCGGGACTACCAGTACTTC
CASSKRDYQYF
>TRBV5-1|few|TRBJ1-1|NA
TGCGCCAGCAGCGCGGGTGGCCCCGGGACTGAAGCTTTCTTT
CASSAGGPGTEAFF
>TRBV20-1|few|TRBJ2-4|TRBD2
TGCAGTGCTCCGACTAGCGGGGGCGATACCCAGTACTTC
CSAPTSGGDTQYF
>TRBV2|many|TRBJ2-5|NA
TGTGCCAGCAGTGTAGGGAAGGCAGGAGAGACCCAGTACTTC
CASSVGKAGETQYF
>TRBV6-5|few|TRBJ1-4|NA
TGTGCCAGCAGTTCTAGGCTCCTCGGAGAAAAACTGTTTTTT
CASSSRLLGEKLFF
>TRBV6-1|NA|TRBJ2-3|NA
TGTGCCAGCAGTGCGAGCGGGTCCGGGGATACGCAGTATTTT
CASSASGSGDTQYF
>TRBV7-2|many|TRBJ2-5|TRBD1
TGTGCCAGCAGCTTATCCGGAACAGGGGTTTGGGAGACCCAGTACTTC
CASSLSGTGVWETQYF
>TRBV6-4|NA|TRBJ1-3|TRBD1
TGTGCCAGCAGTGACTACAGGGGGCAAATTTACTCTGGAAACACCATATATTTT
CASSDYRGQIYSGNTIYF
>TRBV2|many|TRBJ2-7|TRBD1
TGTGCCAGCAACCGACAGGGCCGACCCTACGAGCAGTACTTC
CASNRQGRPYEQYF